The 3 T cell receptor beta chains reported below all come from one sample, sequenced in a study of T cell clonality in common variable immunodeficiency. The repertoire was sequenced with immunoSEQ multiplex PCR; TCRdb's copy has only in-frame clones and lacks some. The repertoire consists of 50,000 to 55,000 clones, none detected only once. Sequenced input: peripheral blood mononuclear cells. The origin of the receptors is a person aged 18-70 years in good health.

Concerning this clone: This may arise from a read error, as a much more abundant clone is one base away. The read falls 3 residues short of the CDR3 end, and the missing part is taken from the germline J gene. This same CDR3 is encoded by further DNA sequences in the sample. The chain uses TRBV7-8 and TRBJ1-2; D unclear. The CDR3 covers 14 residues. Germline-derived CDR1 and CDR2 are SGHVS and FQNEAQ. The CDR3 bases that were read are TGTGCCAGCAGCCTTCCCAGCGCGCCCTATGGG. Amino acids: CASSLPSAPYG. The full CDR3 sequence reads CASSLPSAPYGYTF.

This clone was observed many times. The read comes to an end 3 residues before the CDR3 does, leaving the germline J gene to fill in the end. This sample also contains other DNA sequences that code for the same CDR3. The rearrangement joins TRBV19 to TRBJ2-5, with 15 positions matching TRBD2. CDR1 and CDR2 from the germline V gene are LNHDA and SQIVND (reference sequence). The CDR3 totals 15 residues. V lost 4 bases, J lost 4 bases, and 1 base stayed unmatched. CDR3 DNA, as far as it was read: TGTGCCAGTAGTAAGGGACTAGCGGGGGGAGAGACC. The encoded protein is CASSKGLAGGET. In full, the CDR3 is CASSKGLAGGETQYF.

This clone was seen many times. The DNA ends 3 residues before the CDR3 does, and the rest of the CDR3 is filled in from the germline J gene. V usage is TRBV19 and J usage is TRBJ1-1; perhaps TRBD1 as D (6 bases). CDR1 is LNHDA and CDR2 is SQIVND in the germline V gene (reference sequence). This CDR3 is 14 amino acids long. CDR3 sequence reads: CASSTERGSAEAFF. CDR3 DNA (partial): TGTGCCAGTAGTACCGAAAGGGGGTCGGCCGAA.